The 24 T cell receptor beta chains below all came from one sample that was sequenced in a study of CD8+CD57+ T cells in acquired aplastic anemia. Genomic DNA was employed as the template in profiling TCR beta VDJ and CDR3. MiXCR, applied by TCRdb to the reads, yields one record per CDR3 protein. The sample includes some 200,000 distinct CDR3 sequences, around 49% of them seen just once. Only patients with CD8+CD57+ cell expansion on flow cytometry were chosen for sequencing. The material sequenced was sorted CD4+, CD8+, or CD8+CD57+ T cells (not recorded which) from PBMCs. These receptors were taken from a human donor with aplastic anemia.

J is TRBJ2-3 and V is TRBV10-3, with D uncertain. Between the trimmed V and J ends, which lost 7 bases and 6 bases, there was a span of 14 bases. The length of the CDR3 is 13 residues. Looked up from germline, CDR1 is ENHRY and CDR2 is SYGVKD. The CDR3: CAIKGSAVDTQYF. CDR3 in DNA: TGTGCCATCAAAGGGTCTGCGGTGGATACGCAGTATTTT.

As DNA, the CDR3 is TGTGCCAGCAGCCTTAGATTGCGGGGGCCGAACACCACAGATACGCAGTATTTT. Translated: CASSLRLRGPNTTDTQYF. This rearrangement joins TRBV3-1 to TRBJ2-3; the D gene is possibly TRBD2 (7 bases). This CDR3 has 18 residues. Between the trimmed V and J ends, which lost 4 bases and 2 bases, there was a span of 22 bases. The germline V gene encodes CDR1 LGHDT and CDR2 YNNKEL (reference sequence).

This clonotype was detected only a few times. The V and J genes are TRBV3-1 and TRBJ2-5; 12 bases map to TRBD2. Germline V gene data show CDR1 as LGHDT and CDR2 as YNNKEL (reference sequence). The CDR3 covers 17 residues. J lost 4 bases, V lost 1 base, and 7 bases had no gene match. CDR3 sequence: CASSQGLPSGGAETQYF. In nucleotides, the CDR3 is TGTGCCAGCAGCCAAGGATTGCCTAGCGGGGGGGCAGAGACCCAGTACTTC.

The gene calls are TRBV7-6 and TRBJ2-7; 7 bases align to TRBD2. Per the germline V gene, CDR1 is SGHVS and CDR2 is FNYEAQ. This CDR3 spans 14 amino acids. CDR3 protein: CASRLREGRYVQYV. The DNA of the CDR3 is TGTGCCAGCAGGCTCAGGGAGGGTCGGTACGTGCAGTACGTC.

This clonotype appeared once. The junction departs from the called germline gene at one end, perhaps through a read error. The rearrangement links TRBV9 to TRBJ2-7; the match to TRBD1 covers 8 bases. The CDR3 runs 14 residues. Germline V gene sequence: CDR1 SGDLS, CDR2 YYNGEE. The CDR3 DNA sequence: TGTGCCAGCAGCGCCGGGACAGGCCGCTACGAGCAGTGCTTC. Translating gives CASSAGTGRYEQCF.

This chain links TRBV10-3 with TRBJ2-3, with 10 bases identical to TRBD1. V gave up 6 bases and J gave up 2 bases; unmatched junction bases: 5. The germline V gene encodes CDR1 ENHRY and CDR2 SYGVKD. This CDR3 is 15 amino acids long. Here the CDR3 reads CAIRKGQGPTDTQYF. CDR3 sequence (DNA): TGTGCCATCAGGAAGGGACAGGGGCCCACAGATACGCAGTATTTT.

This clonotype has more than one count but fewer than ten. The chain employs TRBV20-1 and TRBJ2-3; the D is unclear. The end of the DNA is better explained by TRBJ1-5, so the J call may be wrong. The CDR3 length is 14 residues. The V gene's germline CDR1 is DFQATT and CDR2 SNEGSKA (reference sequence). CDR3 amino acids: CSASGRGPTDTQHF. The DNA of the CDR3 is TGCAGTGCTAGTGGGCGAGGTCCCACAGATACGCAGCATTTT.

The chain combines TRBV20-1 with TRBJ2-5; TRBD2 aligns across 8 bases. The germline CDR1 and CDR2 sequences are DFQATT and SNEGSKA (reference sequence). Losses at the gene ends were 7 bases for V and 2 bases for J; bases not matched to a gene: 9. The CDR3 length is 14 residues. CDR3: CSVATSVGQETQYF. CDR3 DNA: TGCAGTGTCGCGACTAGCGTAGGACAAGAGACCCAGTACTTC.

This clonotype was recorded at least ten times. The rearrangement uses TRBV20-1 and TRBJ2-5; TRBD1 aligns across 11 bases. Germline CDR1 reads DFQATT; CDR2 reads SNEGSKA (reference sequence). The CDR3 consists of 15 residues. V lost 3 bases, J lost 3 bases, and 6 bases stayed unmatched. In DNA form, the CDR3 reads TGCAGTGCTAGTTTGGGGACAGGGGGGAAAGAGACCCAGTACTTC. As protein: CSASLGTGGKETQYF.

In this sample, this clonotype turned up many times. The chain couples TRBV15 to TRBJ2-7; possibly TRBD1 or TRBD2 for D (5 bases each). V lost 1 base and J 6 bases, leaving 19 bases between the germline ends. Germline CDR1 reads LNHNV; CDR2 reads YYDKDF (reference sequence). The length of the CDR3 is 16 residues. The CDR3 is CATSRGGVGARGEQYF. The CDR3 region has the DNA TGTGCCACCAGCAGAGGAGGGGTCGGGGCACGGGGCGAGCAGTACTTC.

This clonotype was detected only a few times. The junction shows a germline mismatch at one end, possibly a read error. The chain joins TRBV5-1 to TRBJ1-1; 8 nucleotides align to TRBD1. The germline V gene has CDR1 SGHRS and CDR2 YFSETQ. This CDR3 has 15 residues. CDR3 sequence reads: CTSSPTGGADTEAFF. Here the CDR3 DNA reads TGCACCAGCAGCCCTACAGGGGGTGCGGACACTGAAGCTTTCTTT.

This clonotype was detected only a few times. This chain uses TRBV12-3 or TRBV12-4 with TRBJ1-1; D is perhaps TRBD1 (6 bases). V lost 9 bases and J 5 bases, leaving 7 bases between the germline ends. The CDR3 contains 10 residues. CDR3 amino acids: CASRGTEAFF. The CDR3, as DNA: TGTGCCAGTAGGGGGACTGAAGCTTTCTTT.

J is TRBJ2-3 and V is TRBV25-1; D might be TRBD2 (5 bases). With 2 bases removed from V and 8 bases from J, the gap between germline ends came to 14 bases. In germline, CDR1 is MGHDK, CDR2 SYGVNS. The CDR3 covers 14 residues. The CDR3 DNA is TGTGCCAGCAGTGAAGCTCCCCCCGGGGTTACGCAGTATTTT. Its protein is CASSEAPPGVTQYF.

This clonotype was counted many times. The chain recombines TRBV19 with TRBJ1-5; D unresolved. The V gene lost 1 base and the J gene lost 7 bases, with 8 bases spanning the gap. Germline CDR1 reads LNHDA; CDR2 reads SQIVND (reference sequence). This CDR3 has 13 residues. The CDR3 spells CASSIGQQQPQHF. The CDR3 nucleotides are TGTGCCAGTAGTATAGGACAACAGCAGCCCCAGCATTTT.

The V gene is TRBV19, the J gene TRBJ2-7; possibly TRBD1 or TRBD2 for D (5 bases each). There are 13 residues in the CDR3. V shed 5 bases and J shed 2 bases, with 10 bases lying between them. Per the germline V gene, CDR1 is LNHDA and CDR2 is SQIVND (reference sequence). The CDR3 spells CASSPGPTYEQYV. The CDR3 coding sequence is TGTGCCAGTAGTCCGGGACCAACCTACGAGCAGTACGTC.

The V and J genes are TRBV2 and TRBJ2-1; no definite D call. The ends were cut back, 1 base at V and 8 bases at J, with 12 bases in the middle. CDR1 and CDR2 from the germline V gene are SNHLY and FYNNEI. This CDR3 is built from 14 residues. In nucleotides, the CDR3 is TGTGCCAGCAGTGAAGGTTTTACAGTCGATGAGCAGTTCTTC. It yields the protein CASSEGFTVDEQFF.

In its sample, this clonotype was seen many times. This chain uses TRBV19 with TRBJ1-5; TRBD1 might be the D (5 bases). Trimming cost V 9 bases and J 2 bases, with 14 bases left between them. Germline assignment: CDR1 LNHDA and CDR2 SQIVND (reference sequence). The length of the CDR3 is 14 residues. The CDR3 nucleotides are TGTGCCAGCGCCTTGGGGGTGGGCAATCAGCCCCAGCATTTT. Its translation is CASALGVGNQPQHF.

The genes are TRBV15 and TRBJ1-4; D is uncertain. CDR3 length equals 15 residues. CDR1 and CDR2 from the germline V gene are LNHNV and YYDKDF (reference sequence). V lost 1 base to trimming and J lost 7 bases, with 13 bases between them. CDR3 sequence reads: CATSRGGMNTEKLFF. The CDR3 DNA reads TGTGCCACCAGCAGAGGCGGGATGAACACTGAAAAACTGTTTTTT.

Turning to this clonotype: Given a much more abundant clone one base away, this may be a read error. The DNA for the CDR3 is TGTGCCAGCAGTATTCAAGGGGCGTTTATTTACTTC. It codes for CASSIQGAFIYF. The chain is built from TRBV25-1 and TRBJ2-7; TRBD1 might be the D (5 bases). The germline CDR1 and CDR2 sequences are MGHDK and SYGVNS. This CDR3 comprises 12 residues. Trimming pared 5 bases from V and 13 bases from J, leaving 18 bases between.

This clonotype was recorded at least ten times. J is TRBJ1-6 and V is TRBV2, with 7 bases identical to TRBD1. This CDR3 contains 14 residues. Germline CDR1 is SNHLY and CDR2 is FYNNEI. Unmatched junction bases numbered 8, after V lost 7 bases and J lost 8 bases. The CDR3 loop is CASNQGEFDSPLHF. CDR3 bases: TGTGCCAGCAACCAGGGGGAGTTCGATTCACCCCTCCACTTT.

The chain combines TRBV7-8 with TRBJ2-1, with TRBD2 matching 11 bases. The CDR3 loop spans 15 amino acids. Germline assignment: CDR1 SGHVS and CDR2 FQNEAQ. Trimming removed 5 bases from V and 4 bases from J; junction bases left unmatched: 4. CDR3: CASSQASGGYNEQFF. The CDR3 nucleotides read TGTGCCAGCAGCCAGGCTAGCGGGGGGTACAATGAGCAGTTCTTC.

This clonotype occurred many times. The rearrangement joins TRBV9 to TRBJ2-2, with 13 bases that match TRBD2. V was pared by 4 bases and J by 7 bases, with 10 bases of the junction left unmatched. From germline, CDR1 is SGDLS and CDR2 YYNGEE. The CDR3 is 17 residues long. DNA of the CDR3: TGTGCCAGCAGCAAGACTAGCGGGGGGCCCCTTGTCGGGGAGCTGTTTTTT. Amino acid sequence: CASSKTSGGPLVGELFF.

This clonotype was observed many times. CDR3: CASSFGAGPTYNEQFF. The DNA of the CDR3 is TGTGCCAGCAGCTTCGGGGCAGGGCCCACCTACAATGAGCAGTTCTTC. The chain is built from TRBV7-3 and TRBJ2-1; either TRBD1 or TRBD2 may supply D (5 bases each). Germline V gene lookup returns CDR1 SGHTA and CDR2 FQGTGA. The V and J ends lost 3 bases and 2 bases respectively, with 14 bases between them. CDR3 length equals 16 residues. Using reference TRBV7-3 and TRBJ2-1 for the parts outside the CDR3, the full variable domain is GAGVSQTPSNKVTEKGKYVELRCDPISGHTALYWYRQSLGQGPEFLIYFQGTGAADDSGLPNDRFFAVRPEGSVSTLKIQRTERGDSAVYLCASSFGAGPTYNEQFFGPGTRLTVL.

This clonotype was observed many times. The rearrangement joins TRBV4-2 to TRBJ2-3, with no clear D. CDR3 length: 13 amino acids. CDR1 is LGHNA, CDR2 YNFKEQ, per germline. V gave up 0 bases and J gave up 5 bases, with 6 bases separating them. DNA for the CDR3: TGTGCCAGCAGCCAAGATCCGGGAGATACGCAGTATTTT. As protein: CASSQDPGDTQYF.